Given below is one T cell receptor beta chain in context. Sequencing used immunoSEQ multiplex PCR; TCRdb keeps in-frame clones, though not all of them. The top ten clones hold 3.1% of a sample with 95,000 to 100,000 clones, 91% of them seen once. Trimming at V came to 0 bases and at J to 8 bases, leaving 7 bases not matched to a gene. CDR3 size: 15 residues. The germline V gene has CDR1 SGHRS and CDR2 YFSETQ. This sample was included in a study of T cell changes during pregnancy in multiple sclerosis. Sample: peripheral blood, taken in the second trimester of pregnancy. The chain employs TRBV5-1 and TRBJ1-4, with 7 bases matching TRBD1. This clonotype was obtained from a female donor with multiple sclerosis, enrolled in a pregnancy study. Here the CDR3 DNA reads TGCGCCAGCAGCTTGGGACAGGGACGGTTCGAAAAACTGTTTTTT. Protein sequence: CASSLGQGRFEKLFF.